This T cell receptor (beta chain) was found in a study of blood T cells in healthy people across ages. Across the whole study: About one barcoded beta molecule per two T cells was captured by template switching.

With a J-beta primer mix and a sample-barcoded 5' primer, a second PCR ran roughly 6 to 11 cycles. MiXCR, applied by TCRdb to the 5' RACE reads, yields one record per CDR3 protein. The profile shows about 1.8 million distinct CDR3 sequences, 40% to 55% of them singletons. On this clonotype: The target antigen is unknown.

General observations from the study: Changes in expanded clonotypes were possibly confounded, as the CMV status of donors was unknown.

This clonotype originated in a woman in her 40s in good health. The sequenced sample was blood.

DNA of the CDR3: TGTGCCAGCAGCTCCCAAGCGGGAGAGACCCAGTACTTC. It yields the protein CASSSQAGETQYF. The rearrangement uses TRBV7-2 and TRBJ2-5, with D possibly TRBD2 on 6 matching bases. V lost 4 bases and J lost 4, with 10 bases in between. The CDR3 has 13 amino acids. Per the germline V gene, CDR1 is SGHTA and CDR2 is FQGNSA.